What follows are 14 T cell receptor beta chains derived from one specimen sequenced in a study of shared clonotypes between healthy human individuals. Naive CD8 cells lacked CD45RO, underwent positive selection for CCR7 and left out terminally differentiated effector memory CD45RA+ cells. TCRdb's copy holds only in-frame clones and misses some; the assay was immunoSEQ multiplex PCR. The sample has over 2,000,000 clones, about 93% seen once. The source material was naive CD8+ T cells from PBMCs. The receptors shown here come from a man aged 18 to 30 in good health. Some clones in this sample may be carry-over from other donors' samples.

J is TRBJ2-1 and V is TRBV9, with 14 bases matching TRBD2. After removal of 0 bases from V and 7 bases from J, the junction contained 9 bases not matched to a gene. Germline CDR1 and CDR2: SGDLS and YYNGEE. The CDR3 has 18 amino acids. The CDR3 coding sequence is TGTGCCAGCAGCGTAGCAGGGACTAGCGGGAGAGGGGGTAATGAGCAGTTCTTC. Amino acids: CASSVAGTSGRGGNEQFF.

This chain uses TRBV7-9 with TRBJ2-2; no firm D call. The CDR3 contains 11 residues. The germline V and J ends were trimmed by 8 bases and 7 bases, with 8 bases remaining between them. Germline CDR1 SEHNR, CDR2 FQNEAQ (reference sequence). The CDR3 DNA reads as TGTGCCAGCCTCCAACACGGGGAGCTGTTTTTT. It yields the protein CASLQHGELFF.

The chain employs TRBV28 and TRBJ1-4, with D maybe TRBD1 (6 bases). V was pared by 3 bases and J by 7 bases, with 15 bases between. The CDR3 spans 15 residues. Looked up from germline, CDR1 is MDHEN and CDR2 is SYDVKM. The CDR3 here is CASSLGGAFSEKLFF. The CDR3 DNA reads TGTGCCAGCAGTTTGGGGGGGGCATTTTCTGAAAAACTGTTTTTT.

V usage is TRBV4-2 and J usage is TRBJ2-7; D is perhaps TRBD1 (7 bases). This CDR3 has 16 residues. Germline V lookup: CDR1 LGHNA, CDR2 YNFKEQ. Trimming removed 4 bases at V and 7 bases at J, with 23 bases between. This chain's CDR3 is CASSPTRQGGRGEQYF. The CDR3, as DNA: TGTGCCAGCAGCCCAACCCGACAGGGAGGACGCGGAGAGCAGTACTTC.

This sequence joins TRBV15 and TRBJ2-7, with D tentatively TRBD2 (5 bases). Germline V lookup: CDR1 LNHNV, CDR2 YYDKDF (reference sequence). Trimming stripped 5 bases from V and 3 bases from J, with 14 bases between. The CDR3 is made up of 14 amino acids. CDR3 sequence: CATSGPTSLYEQYF. The CDR3 nucleotides are TGTGCCACCAGCGGTCCAACTAGTCTCTACGAGCAGTACTTC.

This rearrangement joins TRBV6-1 to TRBJ2-7; 7 bases are shared with TRBD2. From germline, CDR1 is MNHNS and CDR2 SASEGT. The ends lost 2 bases at V and 3 bases at J; junction bases unmatched: 7. The CDR3 length is 15 residues. DNA of the CDR3: TGTGCCAGCAGTGAATTTAGGCGGGGGATCTACGAGCAGTACTTC. It codes for CASSEFRRGIYEQYF.

The J gene is TRBJ1-1, the V gene TRBV4-1; TRBD1 might be the D (5 bases). The CDR3 runs 17 residues. Germline V CDR1 and CDR2: MGHRA, YSYEKL. Between the trimmed V and J ends, which lost 2 bases and 6 bases, there was a span of 22 bases. In DNA, the CDR3 is TGCGCCAGCAGCCAATTCGGGCCGCGAGGCCAAGGGGCTGAAGCTTTCTTT. Encoded protein: CASSQFGPRGQGAEAFF.

V usage is TRBV7-9 and J usage is TRBJ1-2; D is possibly TRBD1 (5 bases). The CDR3 runs to 15 residues. Trimming cost V 4 bases and J 6 bases, with 18 bases left between them. Looked up from germline, CDR1 is SEHNR and CDR2 is FQNEAQ (reference sequence). Here the CDR3 DNA reads TGTGCCAGCAGCTACCACCCCCGGGACGAAAATGGCTACACCTTC. Translation gives CASSYHPRDENGYTF. The entire variable domain, with the rest obtained from reference TRBV7-9 and TRBJ1-2, is as follows: DTGVSQNPRHKITKRGQNVTFRCDPISEHNRLYWYRQTLGQGPEFLTYFQNEAQLEKSRLLSDRFSAERPKGSFSTLEIQRTEQGDSAMYLCASSYHPRDENGYTFGSGTRLTVV.

The rearrangement uses TRBV4-1 and TRBJ1-5, with no clear D. The CDR3 runs to 14 residues. V lost 4 bases, J lost 3 bases, and 10 bases lay in between. Germline V CDR1 and CDR2: MGHRA, YSYEKL. As DNA, the CDR3 is TGCGCCAGCAGCCGAGGAAGCTCCAATCAGCCCCAGCATTTT. Protein: CASSRGSSNQPQHF.

The chain has TRBV27 and TRBJ2-7; TRBD2 matches 8 bases. CDR1 and CDR2 from the germline V gene are MNHEY and SMNVEV (reference sequence). This CDR3 contains 17 residues. The ends lost 7 bases at V and 1 base at J; junction bases unmatched: 15. The CDR3 loop is CASTPLGPSGPSYEQYF. In DNA form, the CDR3 reads TGTGCCAGCACCCCCCTTGGGCCTAGCGGGCCGTCCTACGAGCAGTACTTC.

The chain is built from TRBV9 and TRBJ1-3; D gene uncertain. CDR3 length: 14 amino acids. The V and J ends lost 2 bases and 2 bases respectively, with 8 bases between them. Germline V gene data show CDR1 as SGDLS and CDR2 as YYNGEE. The CDR3 sequence is CASSVRGAGNTIYF. CDR3 coding DNA: TGTGCCAGCAGCGTTCGTGGGGCTGGAAACACCATATATTTT.

V and J are TRBV28 and TRBJ1-5; tentatively, D is TRBD1 (5 bases). Between the trimmed V and J ends, which lost 6 bases and 3 bases, there was a span of 18 bases. The CDR3 contains 16 residues. CDR1 is MDHEN and CDR2 is SYDVKM in the germline V gene. As DNA, the CDR3 is TGTGCCAGCAGCCTAGGGGAGGGGACGTACAATCAGCCCCAGCATTTT. This translates into CASSLGEGTYNQPQHF.

V gene TRBV7-8 combines with J gene TRBJ1-1; 8 bases match TRBD1. The germline gives CDR1 SGHVS, CDR2 FQNEAQ. The junction had 13 bases not matched to a gene; V was cut back by 1 base and J by 6 bases. The CDR3 covers 17 residues. The CDR3 DNA reads TGTGCCAGCAGCTTAGGACAGGGGCCTTCTCTGGTGTCTGAAGCTTTCTTT. Translating gives CASSLGQGPSLVSEAFF.

The chain uses TRBV27 and TRBJ1-1, with unresolved D. Per the germline V gene, CDR1 is MNHEY and CDR2 is SMNVEV (reference sequence). CDR3 length: 16 amino acids. Trimming took off 3 bases at V and 0 bases at J, with 14 bases between the two ends. The CDR3 coding sequence is TGTGCCAGCAGTTTGTTGTATGGGCCCGTGAACACTGAAGCTTTCTTT. Amino acids: CASSLLYGPVNTEAFF.